This T cell receptor beta chain came from a study of blood T cell repertoires in COVID-19. This table comes from immunoSEQ multiplex PCR, and its TCRdb copy is limited to in-frame clones, with some not included. This table holds about 180,000 clones, about 86% found once. V shed 1 base and J shed 5 bases, with 13 bases lying between them. The CDR3 length is 14 residues. The germline V gene has CDR1 SGHRS and CDR2 YFSETQ. Seattle cases were enrolled at active infection and followed longitudinally. The sequencing input was peripheral blood. The sequence derives from an older woman with COVID-19, enrolled during active disease. The chain carries TRBV5-1 and TRBJ2-7; D unclear. In DNA, the CDR3 is TGCGCCAGCAGCTTGCAGGTATCGTCCGACGAGCAGTACTTC. Translation: CASSLQVSSDEQYF.